The 10 T cell receptor beta chains below were found in one sample sequenced in a study of blood T cells in healthy people across ages. Primed by a sample-barcoded 5' primer and a J-beta primer mix, a second PCR proceeded for about 7 to 11 cycles. Using its own MiXCR run on the 5' RACE reads, TCRdb lists one record per CDR3 protein. This sample carries approximately 850,000 distinct CDR3 sequences, approximately 44% of them seen once, and the ten largest clones take roughly 18%. Source material: blood. The receptors shown here come from a man in his 60s in good health.

The rearrangement links TRBV10-3 to TRBJ2-5; TRBD1 might be the D (6 bases). The CDR3 runs to 18 residues. Per the germline V gene, CDR1 is ENHRY and CDR2 is SYGVKD. The germline V and J ends were trimmed by 3 bases and 4 bases, with 24 bases remaining between them. Here the CDR3 DNA reads TGTGCCATCAGTGATCCCGCCAGGTCTACAGGGTCGGCAGAGACCCAGTACTTC. This encodes CAISDPARSTGSAETQYF.

This clonotype showed up just a few times. The V gene is TRBV7-2, the J gene TRBJ1-4; possible D gene TRBD1, 6 bases. The CDR3 sequence is 15 residues long. From germline, CDR1 is SGHTA and CDR2 FQGNSA. Trimming stripped 4 bases from V and 4 bases from J, with 13 bases between. Here the CDR3 reads CASSWNRDINEKLFF. Written as DNA, the CDR3 is TGTGCCAGCAGCTGGAACAGGGATATTAATGAAAAACTGTTTTTT.

This clonotype was recorded a few times. V is TRBV20-1 and J is TRBJ2-7; no firm D call. Germline CDR1 DFQATT, CDR2 SNEGSKA (reference sequence). With 6 bases removed from V and 2 bases from J, the gap between germline ends came to 14 bases. CDR3 length: 13 amino acids. DNA of the CDR3: TGCAGTGCGAGCAGGACCCTGACCTACGAGCAGTACTTC. Its translation is CSASRTLTYEQYF.

The gene calls are TRBV29-1 and TRBJ1-2; D may be TRBD1 (6 bases). V gave up 0 bases and J gave up 8 bases, with 19 bases separating them. CDR1 is SQVTM and CDR2 is ANQGSEA in the germline V gene. This CDR3 is 15 amino acids long. The CDR3 is CSVEDQARQARGYTF. In DNA, the CDR3 is TGCAGCGTTGAAGATCAGGCACGACAGGCGCGAGGCTACACCTTC.

The rearrangement links TRBV3-1 to TRBJ1-1; tentative D call: TRBD1 (5 bases). The CDR3 loop spans 14 amino acids. Trimming pared 2 bases from V and 4 bases from J, leaving 11 bases between. Germline V gene lookup returns CDR1 LGHDT and CDR2 YNNKEL (reference sequence). The CDR3 region is CASSQKQVGTEAFF. In DNA form, the CDR3 reads TGTGCCAGCAGCCAAAAACAGGTCGGCACTGAAGCTTTCTTT.

Many counts were recorded for this clonotype. The rearrangement uses TRBV12-3 or TRBV12-4 and TRBJ2-7, with TRBD2 matching 8 bases. There are 14 residues in the CDR3. The junction had 4 bases not matched to a gene; V was cut back by 5 bases and J by 1 base. The chain's CDR3 is CASSPGGVSYEQYF. The CDR3 DNA sequence: TGTGCCAGCAGTCCGGGGGGGGTTTCCTACGAGCAGTACTTC.

The chain carries TRBV5-1 and TRBJ1-1; D is possibly TRBD1 (6 bases). This CDR3 has 19 residues. Germline V CDR1 and CDR2: SGHRS, YFSETQ. Deletions cut 2 bases from V and 1 base from J, with 24 bases between. CDR3 protein: CASSFYHPSYDRRNTEAFF. The CDR3 region has the DNA TGCGCCAGCAGCTTTTACCACCCTAGCTATGACAGGAGGAACACTGAAGCTTTCTTT.

This clonotype was seen a single time. Germline is not matched at one junction end, which may reflect a read error. The chain carries TRBV5-1 and TRBJ2-5, with 7 bases identical to TRBD1. The CDR3 has 16 residues. Germline V gene lookup returns CDR1 SGHRS and CDR2 YFSETQ. In DNA, the CDR3 is TGCGCCAACAGCTTAATTCCCGGGACAGATAAAGAGACCCAGTACTTC. Protein product: CANSLIPGTDKETQYF.

The chain recombines TRBV12-3 or TRBV12-4 with TRBJ1-2; maybe TRBD1 (6 bases). The CDR3 totals 15 residues. Between the trimmed V and J ends, which lost 4 bases and 3 bases, there was a span of 15 bases. The CDR3 loop is CASSSGPGVDYGYTF. The CDR3 DNA sequence: TGTGCCAGCAGTTCAGGTCCAGGGGTGGACTATGGCTACACCTTC.

The chain's CDR3 is CASRQTGNTEAFF. Here the CDR3 DNA reads TGTGCCAGCAGACAGACAGGGAACACTGAAGCTTTCTTT. The chain carries TRBV7-2 and TRBJ1-1; D is perhaps TRBD1 (6 bases). V was cut by 6 bases and J by 1 base, with 9 bases left in between. CDR1 is SGHTA, CDR2 FQGNSA, per germline. CDR3 size: 13 residues.